The rows below give T cell receptor beta chains drawn from one sample of a study. In TCRdb, the RT-PCR reads were re-called with MiXCR into one record per CDR3 protein. This table has fewer than 800,000 distinct CDR3 sequences, 12% to 15% appearing once. Source material: memory CD4+ T cells from blood. The receptor source for this set is a female donor in good health, serving as a healthy control. Both conserved end residues are part of each CDR3. Part of the rows lack a size; the others show once, few, many or a class for expanded clones.

clone_size j_call v_call cdr3_aa
many TRBJ2-7 TRBV7-2 CASSLAAGGSYEQYF
. TRBJ1-2 TRBV7-9 CASSLVARERYGYTF
many TRBJ2-7 TRBV7-3 CASSLGPGLTYEQYF
many TRBJ2-2 TRBV7-2 CASSPRGQVTTGELFF
. TRBJ2-2 TRBV2 CASRKGSSFGELFF
many TRBJ2-7 TRBV6-5 CASSYSGDYSYEQYF
many TRBJ2-1 TRBV29-1 CSVATGAYSYNEQFF
few TRBJ1-3 TRBV7-9 CASSEGQGQLDTIYF
few TRBJ2-7 TRBV7-2 CASSGGPIYEQYF
many TRBJ2-5 TRBV10-3 CAGQAGLRETQYF
few TRBJ2-7 TRBV7-2 CASSLRSGGRDEQYF
few TRBJ2-2 TRBV13 CASSWRMAGELFF
. TRBJ2-3 TRBV11-2 CASSFGPSGIFSTDTQYF
many TRBJ1-1 TRBV27 CASSLSPRQGTTEAFF
. TRBJ2-3 TRBV20-1 CSARGFGLAGSTDTQYF
few TRBJ2-2 TRBV7-2 CASNRGTGGTGELFF
once TRBJ2-3 TRBV4-2 CASSPRLAGVGTQYF
. TRBJ1-2 TRBV10-3 CAISSTGDGYTF
many TRBJ2-2 TRBV7-2 CASSPTNGELFF
. TRBJ2-2 TRBV28 CASSFSNTGELFF
. TRBJ2-3 TRBV24-1 CATSLKAGGSTQYF
. TRBJ2-4 TRBV5-1 CASSLGTALAKNIQYF
many TRBJ2-3 TRBV10-3 CAISPGARGTTDTQYF
few TRBJ2-1 TRBV20-1 CSALGLANEQFF
. TRBJ1-2 TRBV7-2 CASSLVSSDSYGYTF
few TRBJ1-4 TRBV28 CASRQQGATNEKLFF
few TRBJ2-5 TRBV27 CASSGGGTQYF
few TRBJ2-7 TRBV20-1 CSALAGYDFYEQYF
. TRBJ1-1 TRBV12-3/TRBV12-4 CASSGVRGGPEAFF
many TRBJ1-1 TRBV12-3/TRBV12-4 CASTWGRNTEAFF
. TRBJ1-2 TRBV6-5 CASSYIRGHEDYGYTF
many TRBJ2-7 TRBV18 CASSPRGGPYEQYF
few TRBJ1-6 TRBV6-5 CASKRADNSPLHF
. TRBJ1-1 TRBV28 CATIPGTVNTEAFF
. TRBJ1-2 TRBV27 CASRRQGANHGYTF
many TRBJ1-3 TRBV20-1 CSAENGNTIYF
. TRBJ2-7 TRBV10-1 CASSEALLAGSREQYF
few TRBJ2-1 TRBV11-2 CASGNLGSDEQFF
once TRBJ1-1 TRBV18 CASSTDENTEAFF
. TRBJ1-1 TRBV4-3 CASSQDIVGGTEAFF
many TRBJ2-1 TRBV7-2 CASLNELAANEQFF
few TRBJ2-3 TRBV27 CASSLQPPVVKDTQYF
many TRBJ2-1 TRBV7-2 CASSLDLAGYNEQFF
many TRBJ2-3 TRBV6-2/TRBV6-3 CASSPIVPGATDTQYF
few TRBJ2-6 TRBV6-6 CASTDRGFSSGANVLTF
many TRBJ2-7 TRBV20-1 CSASRVGGLSYEQYF
few TRBJ2-1 TRBV6-6 CASSPGSFQQFF
few TRBJ1-1 TRBV5-1 CASSTRDPRAEAFF
. TRBJ1-5 TRBV2 CASTRTRDQPQHF
many TRBJ1-5 TRBV10-3 CAISESGQGSNQPQHF
few TRBJ1-5 TRBV5-6 CASSLADRGVNQPQHF
few TRBJ2-5 TRBV6-1 CASRRGGETQYF
. TRBJ1-2 TRBV4-3 CASSQGWANYGYTF
. TRBJ1-6 TRBV27 CASNFSRSYNSPLHF
many TRBJ1-1 TRBV6-5 CASSHGVERFF